The sequence of this T cell receptor beta chain was determined in a study of tumor and adjacent non-tumor tissue in lung cancer. Study-wide context: Patients comprised eleven to twelve adenocarcinoma, 2 squamous cell carcinoma and 1 small cell lung cancer. About 4.2 million productive TCRbeta reads were obtained per sample on average. Whole-study results and caveats: In normal lung, the top 100 clones were significantly more dominant than in tumor. Tumor TCR diversity, when higher, was linked to shorter survival.

The sample holds many counts of this clonotype. What it binds is unknown. No cell sorting was done before RNA was extracted from the tissue. The CDR3 has 13 residues. The germline V gene encodes CDR1 SEHNR and CDR2 FQNEAQ (reference sequence). Trimming took off 0 bases at V and 5 bases at J, with 7 bases between the two ends. A modified ARM-PCR protocol with three rounds of nested PCR amplified TCRbeta. TCRdb re-derived calls from the multiplex PCR reads in MiXCR, one entry per CDR3 protein. The table has 70,000 to 90,000 distinct CDR3 sequences, 77% seen once. This rearrangement joins TRBV7-9 to TRBJ2-5; D not resolved. The sequencing sample was made of lung tumor tissue. This sequence was found in a woman between 50 and 59 years old with non-small cell lung cancer. CDR3 sequence reads: CASSLAVGETQYF. The CDR3 DNA is TGTGCCAGCAGCTTAGCGGTTGGGGAGACCCAGTACTTC. Based on the CDR3 plus reference TRBV7-9 and TRBJ2-5, the full variable domain is DTGVSQNPRHKITKRGQNVTFRCDPISEHNRLYWYRQTLGQGPEFLTYFQNEAQLEKSRLLSDRFSAERPKGSFSTLEIQRTEQGDSAMYLCASSLAVGETQYFGPGTRLLVL.